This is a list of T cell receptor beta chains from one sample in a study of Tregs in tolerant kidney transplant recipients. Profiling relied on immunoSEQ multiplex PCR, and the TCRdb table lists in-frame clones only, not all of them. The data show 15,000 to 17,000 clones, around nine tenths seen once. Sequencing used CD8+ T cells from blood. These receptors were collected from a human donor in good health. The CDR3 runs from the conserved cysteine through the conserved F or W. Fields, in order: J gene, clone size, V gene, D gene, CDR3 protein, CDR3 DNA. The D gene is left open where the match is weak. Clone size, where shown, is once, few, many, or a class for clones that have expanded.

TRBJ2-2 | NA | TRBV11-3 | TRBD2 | CASSLKRGGAGELFF | TGTGCCAGCAGCTTAAAGCGGGGGGGCGCCGGGGAGCTGTTTTTT
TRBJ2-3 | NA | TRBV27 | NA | CASSFLGAQYF | TGTGCCAGCAGTTTTTTGGGTGCGCAGTATTTT
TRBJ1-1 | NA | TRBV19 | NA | CASSIQAMGRSEWTEAFF | TGTGCCAGTAGTATTCAGGCGATGGGCAGGAGTGAGTGGACTGAAGCTTTCTTT
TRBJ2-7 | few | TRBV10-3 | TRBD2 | CAISGSGISYEQYF | TGTGCCATCTCCGGTAGCGGGATCTCCTACGAGCAGTACTTC
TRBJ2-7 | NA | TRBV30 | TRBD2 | CAWSVDGGAYEQYF | TGTGCCTGGAGTGTGGACGGGGGGGCTTACGAGCAGTACTTC
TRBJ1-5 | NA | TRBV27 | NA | CASRLGAYQPQHF | TGTGCCAGCAGACTGGGAGCGTATCAGCCCCAGCATTTT
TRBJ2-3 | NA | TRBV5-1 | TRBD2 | CASSPPIGRESRTQYF | TGCGCCAGCAGCCCCCCCATAGGGCGGGAGAGTCGGACGCAGTATTTT
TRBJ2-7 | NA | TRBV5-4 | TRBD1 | CASSWGTGGEQYF | TGTGCCAGCAGCTGGGGGACAGGGGGCGAGCAGTACTTC
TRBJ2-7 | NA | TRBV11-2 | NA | CASSLGSLNEQYF | TGTGCCAGCAGCCTTGGGAGCCTGAACGAGCAGTACTTC
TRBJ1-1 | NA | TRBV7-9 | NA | CASSPAEQKGRVNTEAFF | TGTGCCAGCAGCCCGGCGGAACAAAAAGGGCGGGTGAACACTGAAGCTTTCTTT
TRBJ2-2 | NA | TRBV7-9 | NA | CASSLEATRRNTGELFF | TGTGCCAGCAGCTTAGAGGCTACGCGCAGGAACACCGGGGAGCTGTTTTTT
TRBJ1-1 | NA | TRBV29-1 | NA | CSVDRQLNTEAFF | TGCAGCGTTGACCGGCAGTTGAACACTGAAGCTTTCTTT
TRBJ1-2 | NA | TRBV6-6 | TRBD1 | CASSYSTGGNDYGYTF | TGTGCCAGCAGTTACTCTACAGGGGGCAACGACTATGGCTACACCTTC
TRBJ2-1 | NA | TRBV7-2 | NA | CASSEGVWKFF | TGTGCCAGCTCTGAGGGGGTTTGGAAGTTCTTC
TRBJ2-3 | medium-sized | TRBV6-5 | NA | CASSYYSTDTQYF | TGTGCCAGCAGTTACTACAGCACAGATACGCAGTATTTT
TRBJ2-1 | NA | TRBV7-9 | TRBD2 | CASSLGSSGRGNEQFF | TGTGCCAGCAGCTTAGGGTCGAGCGGGAGGGGGAATGAGCAGTTCTTC
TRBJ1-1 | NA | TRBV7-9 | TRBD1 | CASSSRDRGGTEAFF | TGTGCCAGCAGCTCCCGGGACAGGGGAGGTACTGAAGCTTTCTTT
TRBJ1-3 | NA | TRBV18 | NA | CASSLRRHPSDTIYF | TGTGCCAGCTCACTCCGTAGACATCCGTCTGACACCATATATTTT
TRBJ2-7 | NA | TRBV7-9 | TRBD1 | CASSLADRHEQYF | TGTGCCAGCAGCTTAGCGGACAGGCACGAGCAGTACTTC
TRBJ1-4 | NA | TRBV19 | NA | CASSMPDYNEKLFF | TGTGCCAGTAGTATGCCAGACTATAATGAAAAACTGTTTTTT
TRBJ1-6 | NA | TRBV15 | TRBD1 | CATDSQGAYSPLHF | TGTGCCACCGATTCACAGGGGGCCTATTCACCCCTCCACTTT
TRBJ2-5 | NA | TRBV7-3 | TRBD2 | CASSLMAGSGRALEETQYF | TGTGCCAGCAGCTTAATGGCTGGGAGCGGGAGGGCCTTAGAGGAGACCCAGTACTTC
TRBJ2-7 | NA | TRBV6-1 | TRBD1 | CASRKMRQGSYEQYF | TGTGCCAGCAGGAAGATGCGACAGGGATCCTACGAGCAGTACTTC
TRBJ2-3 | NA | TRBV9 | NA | CASSLPSATDTQYF | TGTGCCAGCAGCCTCCCCTCCGCCACAGATACGCAGTATTTT
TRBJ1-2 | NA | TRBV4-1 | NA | CASSQGGGRPYGYTF | TGCGCCAGCAGCCAAGGAGGAGGACGGCCCTATGGCTACACCTTC
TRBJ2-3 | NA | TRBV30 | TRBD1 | CAWGSGTGGLTDTQYF | TGTGCCTGGGGGTCCGGGACAGGGGGCCTTACAGATACGCAGTATTTT
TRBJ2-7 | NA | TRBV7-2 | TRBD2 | CASSLLGSGRTYEQYF | TGTGCCAGCAGCCTGCTGGGTAGCGGGAGGACCTACGAGCAGTACTTC
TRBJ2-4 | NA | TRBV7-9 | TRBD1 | CASSSMGVTGVKNIQYF | TGTGCCAGCAGCTCCATGGGGGTTACAGGGGTCAAAAACATTCAGTACTTC
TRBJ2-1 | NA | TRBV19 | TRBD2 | CASSPTVTSGSHNEQFF | TGTGCCAGTAGTCCCACAGTGACTAGCGGGAGCCACAATGAGCAGTTCTTC
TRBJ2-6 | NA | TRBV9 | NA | CASSGRGYRVGGANVLTF | TGTGCCAGCAGCGGGAGGGGCTACAGGGTTGGAGGGGCCAACGTCCTGACTTTC
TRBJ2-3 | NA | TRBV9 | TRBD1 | CASSVEGGTGPTDTQYF | TGTGCCAGCAGCGTAGAAGGGGGGACAGGCCCCACAGATACGCAGTATTTT
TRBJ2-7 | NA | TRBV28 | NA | CASSPGTSAYEQYF | TGTGCCAGCAGTCCAGGGACATCGGCCTACGAGCAGTACTTC
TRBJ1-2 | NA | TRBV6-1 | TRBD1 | CASSEAAVLSRGYGYTF | TGTGCCAGCAGTGAAGCGGCAGTCCTATCCAGGGGGTATGGCTACACCTTC
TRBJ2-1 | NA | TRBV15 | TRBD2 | CAVSSPRDYKFF | TGTGCCGTATCCTCTCCCAGGGACTACAAGTTCTTC
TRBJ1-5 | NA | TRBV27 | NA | CASSLLGAGQPQHF | TGTGCCAGCAGTTTATTGGGGGCGGGACAGCCCCAGCATTTT
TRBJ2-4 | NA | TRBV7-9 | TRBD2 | CASSSRGGYPKNIQYF | TGTGCCAGCAGCTCCCGCGGGGGGTACCCCAAAAACATTCAGTACTTC
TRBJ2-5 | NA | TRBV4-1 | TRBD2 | CASSPRLAGNMETQYF | TGCGCCAGCAGCCCTAGACTAGCGGGAAACATGGAGACCCAGTACTTC
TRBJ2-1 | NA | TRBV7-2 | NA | CASSLMTDYNEQFF | TGTGCCAGCAGCCTTATGACAGACTACAATGAGCAGTTCTTC
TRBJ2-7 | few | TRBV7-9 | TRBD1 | CASSTTGYEQYF | TGTGCCAGCAGTACGACAGGGTACGAGCAGTACTTC
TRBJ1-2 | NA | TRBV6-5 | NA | CASSYSEDYGYTF | TGTGCCAGCAGTTACTCGGAGGACTATGGCTACACCTTC
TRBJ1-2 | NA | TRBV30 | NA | CAWALGPYGYTF | TGTGCCTGGGCCCTGGGCCCCTATGGCTACACCTTC
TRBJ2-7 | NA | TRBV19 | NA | CASSPSGYEQYF | TGTGCCAGTAGTCCCAGCGGCTACGAGCAGTACTTC
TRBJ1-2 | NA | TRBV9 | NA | CASSALARGIAYGYTF | TGTGCCAGCAGCGCCCTAGCTAGGGGGATAGCCTATGGCTACACCTTC
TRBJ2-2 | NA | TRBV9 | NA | CASSVGAANTGELFF | TGTGCCAGCAGCGTAGGGGCGGCGAACACCGGGGAGCTGTTTTTT
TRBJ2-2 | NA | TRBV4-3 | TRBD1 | CASSQDARGTGELFF | TGCGCCAGCAGCCAAGATGCCAGGGGGACCGGGGAGCTGTTTTTT
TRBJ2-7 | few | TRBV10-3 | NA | CAISEVHEQYF | TGTGCCATCAGTGAGGTCCACGAGCAGTACTTC
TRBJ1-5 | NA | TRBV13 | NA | CASSLGGGAQPQHF | TGTGCCAGCAGCTTAGGCGGGGGGGCCCAGCCCCAGCATTTT
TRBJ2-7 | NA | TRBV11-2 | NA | CASSRRVYEQYF | TGTGCCAGCAGCCGGAGGGTATACGAGCAGTACTTC
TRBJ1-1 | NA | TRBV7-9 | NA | CASSSPLRQSEAFF | TGTGCCAGCAGCTCCCCCTTGAGACAAAGTGAAGCTTTCTTT
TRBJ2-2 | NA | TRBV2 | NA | CASSVGEPGELFF | TGTGCCAGCAGTGTTGGGGAACCCGGGGAGCTGTTTTTT
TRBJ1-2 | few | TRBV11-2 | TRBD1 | CASSPSGQNYGYTF | TGTGCCAGCTCACCATCGGGACAGAACTATGGCTACACCTTC
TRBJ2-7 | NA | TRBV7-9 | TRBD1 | CASSFSGQGPYEQYF | TGTGCCAGCAGCTTTTCGGGACAGGGTCCCTACGAGCAGTACTTC
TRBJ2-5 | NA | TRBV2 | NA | CASSGGLQETQYF | TGTGCCAGCAGTGGGGGGCTACAAGAGACCCAGTACTTC
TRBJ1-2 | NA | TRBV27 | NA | CASSLSRGASYTF | TGTGCCAGCAGTTTAAGCCGCGGGGCGAGCTACACCTTC
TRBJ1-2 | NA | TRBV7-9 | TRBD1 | CASSSTGNYGYTF | TGTGCCAGCAGCTCGACAGGGAACTATGGCTACACCTTC
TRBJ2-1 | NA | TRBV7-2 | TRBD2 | CASSLGHSGRVNEQFF | TGTGCCAGCAGCTTAGGGCACTCCGGGAGGGTGAATGAGCAGTTCTTC
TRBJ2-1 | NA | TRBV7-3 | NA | CASSPATAIGNEQFF | TGTGCCAGCAGCCCGGCGACCGCGATAGGGAATGAGCAGTTCTTC
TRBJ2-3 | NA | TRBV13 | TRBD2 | CASSFNGLAGTDTQYF | TGTGCCAGCAGCTTTAATGGACTAGCGGGCACAGATACGCAGTATTTT